Given below is one TCR beta chain in context. This record belongs to a study of T-cell reconstitution after alpha-beta-depleted transplantation in children. Unique molecular identifiers were incorporated during preparation of the TCRbeta library. MiXCR, run by TCRdb on the PCR reads, gives a single entry per CDR3 protein. This table holds 600,000 to 700,000 distinct CDR3 sequences, roughly 13% found once. Source: PBMCs, taken before TCRalphabeta/CD19-depleted stem cell transplant. This clonotype originated in a girl aged 2-15 years with congenital amegakaryocytic thrombocytopenia, due to receive a stem cell transplant.

The CDR3 region is CSARKGATPDTQYF. As DNA, the CDR3 is TGCAGTGCTAGGAAGGGGGCGACCCCCGATACGCAGTATTTT. V and J are TRBV20-1 and TRBJ2-3, with TRBD1 identical over 7 bases. The trim removed 3 bases at V and 6 bases at J, leaving 9 bases unmatched. This CDR3 is built from 14 residues. Germline CDR1 and CDR2: DFQATT and SNEGSKA (reference sequence).